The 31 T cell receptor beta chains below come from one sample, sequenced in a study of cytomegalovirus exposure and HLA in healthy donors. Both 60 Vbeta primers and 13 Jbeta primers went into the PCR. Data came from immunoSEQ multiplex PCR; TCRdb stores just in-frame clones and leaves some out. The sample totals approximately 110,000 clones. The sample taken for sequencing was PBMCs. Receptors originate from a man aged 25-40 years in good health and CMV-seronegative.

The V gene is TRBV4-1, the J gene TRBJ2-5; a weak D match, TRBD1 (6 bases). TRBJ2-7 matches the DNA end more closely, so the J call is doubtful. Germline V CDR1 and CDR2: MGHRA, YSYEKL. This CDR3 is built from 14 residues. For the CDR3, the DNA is TGCGCCAGCAGCCAAGACCGAGGGGGAAACGAGCAGTACTTC. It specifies CASSQDRGGNEQYF.

CDR3 in DNA: TGCGCCAGCAGGCCCAAGGGGGCCAAAAACATTCAGTACTTC. Its translation: CASRPKGAKNIQYF. The chain carries TRBV23-1 and TRBJ2-4, with a possible D match to TRBD1 (5 bases). TRBV23-1 is an ORF, and what it does is uncertain. The length of the CDR3 is 14 residues. V lost 6 bases, J lost 1 base, and 10 bases lay in between.

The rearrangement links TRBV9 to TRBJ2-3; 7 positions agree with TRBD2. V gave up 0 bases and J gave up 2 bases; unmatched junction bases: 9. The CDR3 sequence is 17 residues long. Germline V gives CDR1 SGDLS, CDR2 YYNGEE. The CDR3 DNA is TGTGCCAGCAGCGTAGAGCGGGGACCGCGGCCCACAGATACGCAGTATTTT. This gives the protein CASSVERGPRPTDTQYF.

For the CDR3, the DNA is TGTGCCAGCAGCCGTCCGACTAGCGGGGGGGCGGGAGATACGCAGTATTTT. It is translated as CASSRPTSGGAGDTQYF. The chain couples TRBV5-4 to TRBJ2-3; 14 bases fit TRBD2. The CDR3 is 17 amino acids. Trimming cost V 4 bases and J 5 bases; bases outside gene matches: 9. CDR1 and CDR2 (germline): SGHNT, YYREEE (reference sequence).

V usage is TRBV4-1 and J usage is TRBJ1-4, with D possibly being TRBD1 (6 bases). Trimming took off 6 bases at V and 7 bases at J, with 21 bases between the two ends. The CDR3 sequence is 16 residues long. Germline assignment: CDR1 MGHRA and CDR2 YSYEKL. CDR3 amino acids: CASSPRYAGAGEKLFF. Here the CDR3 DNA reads TGCGCCAGCAGTCCAAGATACGCAGGGGCTGGTGAAAAACTGTTTTTT.

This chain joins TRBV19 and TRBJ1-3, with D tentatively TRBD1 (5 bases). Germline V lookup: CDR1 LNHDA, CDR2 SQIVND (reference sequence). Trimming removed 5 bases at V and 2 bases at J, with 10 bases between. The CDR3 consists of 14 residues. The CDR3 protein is CASSSEGAGNTIYF. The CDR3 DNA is TGTGCCAGTAGTTCTGAAGGGGCTGGAAACACCATATATTTT.

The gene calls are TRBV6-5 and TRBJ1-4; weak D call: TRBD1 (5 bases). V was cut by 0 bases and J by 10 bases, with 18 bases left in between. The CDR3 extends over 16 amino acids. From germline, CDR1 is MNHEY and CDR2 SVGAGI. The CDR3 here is CASSYSGGEGFGKLFF. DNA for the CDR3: TGTGCCAGCAGTTACTCGGGAGGGGAGGGTTTCGGAAAACTGTTTTTT.

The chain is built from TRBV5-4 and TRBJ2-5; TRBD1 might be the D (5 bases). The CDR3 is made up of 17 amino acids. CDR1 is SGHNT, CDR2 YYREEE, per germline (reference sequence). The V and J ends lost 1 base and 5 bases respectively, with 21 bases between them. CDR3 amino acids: CASSLQDLGHTGETQYF. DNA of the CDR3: TGTGCCAGCAGCTTGCAGGATTTGGGGCATACCGGGGAGACCCAGTACTTC.

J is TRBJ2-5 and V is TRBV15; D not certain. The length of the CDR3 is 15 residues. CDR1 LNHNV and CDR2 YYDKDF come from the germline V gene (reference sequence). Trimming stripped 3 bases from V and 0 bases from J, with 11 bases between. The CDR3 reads CATSSSTGYQETQYF. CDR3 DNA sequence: TGTGCCACCAGCAGTTCGACTGGGTACCAAGAGACCCAGTACTTC.

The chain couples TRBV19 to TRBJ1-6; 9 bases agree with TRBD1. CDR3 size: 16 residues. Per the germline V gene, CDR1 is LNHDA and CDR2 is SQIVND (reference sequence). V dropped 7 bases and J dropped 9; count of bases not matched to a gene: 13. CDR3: CASTPSSRDRASPLHF. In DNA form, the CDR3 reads TGTGCCAGTACCCCTTCAAGCAGGGACAGGGCTTCACCCCTCCACTTT.

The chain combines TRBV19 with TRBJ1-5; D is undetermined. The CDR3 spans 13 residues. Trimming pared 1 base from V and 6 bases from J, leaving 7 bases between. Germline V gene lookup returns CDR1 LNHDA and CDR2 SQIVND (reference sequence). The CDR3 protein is CASSIGVSQPQHF. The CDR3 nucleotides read TGTGCCAGTAGTATAGGTGTGAGTCAGCCCCAGCATTTT. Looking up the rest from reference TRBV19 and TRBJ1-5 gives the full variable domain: DGGITQSPKYLFRKEGQNVTLSCEQNLNHDAMYWYRQDPGQGLRLIYYSQIVNDFQKGDIAEGYSVSREKKESFPLTVTSAQKNPTAFYLCASSIGVSQPQHFGDGTRLSIL.

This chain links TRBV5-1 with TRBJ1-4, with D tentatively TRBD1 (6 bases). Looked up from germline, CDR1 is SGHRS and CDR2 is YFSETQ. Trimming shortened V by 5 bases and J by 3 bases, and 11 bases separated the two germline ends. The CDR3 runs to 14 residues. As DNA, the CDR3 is TGCGCCAGCAGTCCGGGGGGGCCTAATGAAAAACTGTTTTTT. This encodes CASSPGGPNEKLFF. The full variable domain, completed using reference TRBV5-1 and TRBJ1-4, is KAGVTQTPRYLIKTRGQQVTLSCSPISGHRSVSWYQQTPGQGLQFLFEYFSETQRNKGNFPGRFSGRQFSNSRSEMNVSTLELGDSALYLCASSPGGPNEKLFFGSGTQLSVL.

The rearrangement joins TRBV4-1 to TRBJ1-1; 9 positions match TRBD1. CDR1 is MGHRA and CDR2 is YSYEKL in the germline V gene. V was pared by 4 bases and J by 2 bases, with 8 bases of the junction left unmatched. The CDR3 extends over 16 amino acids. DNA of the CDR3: TGCGCCAGCAGCCTTCCCCGGGACAGGGATAACACTGAAGCTTTCTTT. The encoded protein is CASSLPRDRDNTEAFF.

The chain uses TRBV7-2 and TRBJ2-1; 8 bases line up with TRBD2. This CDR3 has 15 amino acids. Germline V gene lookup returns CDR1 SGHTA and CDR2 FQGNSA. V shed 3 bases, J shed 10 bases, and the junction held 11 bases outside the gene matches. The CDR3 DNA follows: TGTGCCAGCAGCTTGAGATTTGGGACTAGTAGCGAGCAGTTCTTC. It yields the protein CASSLRFGTSSEQFF. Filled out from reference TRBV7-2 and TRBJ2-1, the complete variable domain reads GAGVSQSPSNKVTEKGKDVELRCDPISGHTALYWYRQSLGQGLEFLIYFQGNSAPDKSGLPSDRFSAERTGGSVSTLTIQRTQQEDSAVYLCASSLRFGTSSEQFFGPGTRLTVL.

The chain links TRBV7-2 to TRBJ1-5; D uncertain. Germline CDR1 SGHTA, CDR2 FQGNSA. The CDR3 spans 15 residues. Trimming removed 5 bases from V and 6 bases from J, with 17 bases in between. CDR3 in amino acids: CASSPGPEQGQPQHF. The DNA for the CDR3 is TGTGCCAGCAGCCCGGGTCCTGAGCAAGGTCAGCCCCAGCATTTT.

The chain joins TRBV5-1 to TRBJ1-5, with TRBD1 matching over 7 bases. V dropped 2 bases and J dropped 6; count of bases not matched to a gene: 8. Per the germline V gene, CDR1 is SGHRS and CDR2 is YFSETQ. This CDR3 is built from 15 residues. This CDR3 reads CASSLTGARAQPQHF. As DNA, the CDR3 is TGCGCCAGCAGCTTAACAGGGGCTCGGGCTCAGCCCCAGCATTTT.

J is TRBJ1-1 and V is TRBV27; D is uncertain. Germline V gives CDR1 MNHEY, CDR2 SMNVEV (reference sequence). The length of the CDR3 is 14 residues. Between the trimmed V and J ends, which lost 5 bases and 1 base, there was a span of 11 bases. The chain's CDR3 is CASSGRGTNTEAFF. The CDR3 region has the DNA TGTGCCAGCAGTGGACGGGGAACGAACACTGAAGCTTTCTTT.

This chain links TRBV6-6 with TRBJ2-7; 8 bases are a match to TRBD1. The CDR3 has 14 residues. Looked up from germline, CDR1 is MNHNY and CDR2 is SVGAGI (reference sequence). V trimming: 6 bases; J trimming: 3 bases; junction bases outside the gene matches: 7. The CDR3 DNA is TGTGCCAGCAGCTTAGGACAGGGACTCTACGAGCAGTACTTC. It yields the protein CASSLGQGLYEQYF.

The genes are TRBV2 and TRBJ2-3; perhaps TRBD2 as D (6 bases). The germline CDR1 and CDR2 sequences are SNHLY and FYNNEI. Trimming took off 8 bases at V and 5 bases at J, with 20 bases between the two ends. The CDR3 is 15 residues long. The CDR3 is CASRGAGLQGDTQYF. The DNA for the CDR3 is TGTGCCAGCCGGGGCGCGGGACTCCAGGGAGATACGCAGTATTTT.

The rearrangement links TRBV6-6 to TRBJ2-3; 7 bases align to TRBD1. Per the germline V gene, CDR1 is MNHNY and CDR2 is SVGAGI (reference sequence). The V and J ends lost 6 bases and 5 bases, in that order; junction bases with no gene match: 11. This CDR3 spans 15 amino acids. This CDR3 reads CASSRRDSTLDTQYF. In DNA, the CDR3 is TGTGCCAGCAGCCGCCGGGACAGTACGTTAGATACGCAGTATTTT.

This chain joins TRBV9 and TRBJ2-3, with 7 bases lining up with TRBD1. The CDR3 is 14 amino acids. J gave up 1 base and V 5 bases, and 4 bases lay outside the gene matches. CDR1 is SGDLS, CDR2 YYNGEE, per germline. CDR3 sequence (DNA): TGTGCCAGCAGTAGACAGGGCGGCACAGATACGCAGTATTTT. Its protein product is CASSRQGGTDTQYF.

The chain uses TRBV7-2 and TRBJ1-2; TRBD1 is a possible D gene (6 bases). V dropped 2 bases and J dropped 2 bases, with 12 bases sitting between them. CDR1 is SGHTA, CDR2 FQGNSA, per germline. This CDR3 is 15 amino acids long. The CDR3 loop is CASSLKPGDNYGYTF. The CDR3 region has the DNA TGTGCCAGCAGCTTAAAGCCAGGGGACAACTATGGCTACACCTTC.

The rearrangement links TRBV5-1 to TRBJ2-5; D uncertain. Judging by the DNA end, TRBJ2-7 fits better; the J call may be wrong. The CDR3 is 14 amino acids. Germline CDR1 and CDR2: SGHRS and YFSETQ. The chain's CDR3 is CASSFEPQPYEQYF. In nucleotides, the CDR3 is TGCGCCAGCAGCTTTGAACCACAGCCTTACGAGCAGTACTTC.

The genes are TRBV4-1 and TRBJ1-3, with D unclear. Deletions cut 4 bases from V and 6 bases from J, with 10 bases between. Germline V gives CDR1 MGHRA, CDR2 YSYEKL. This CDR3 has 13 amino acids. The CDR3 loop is CASSPREANTIYF. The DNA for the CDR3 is TGCGCCAGCAGCCCCCGCGAGGCAAACACCATATATTTT.

CDR3 sequence (DNA): TGTGCCAGCAGCGGGTTAGAGTATATGCAGTATTTT. Residues: CASSGLEYMQYF. V and J are TRBV9 and TRBJ2-3; D is unresolved. The CDR3 has 12 amino acids. CDR1 is SGDLS and CDR2 is YYNGEE in the germline V gene. V lost 3 bases to trimming and J lost 11 bases, with 13 bases between them.

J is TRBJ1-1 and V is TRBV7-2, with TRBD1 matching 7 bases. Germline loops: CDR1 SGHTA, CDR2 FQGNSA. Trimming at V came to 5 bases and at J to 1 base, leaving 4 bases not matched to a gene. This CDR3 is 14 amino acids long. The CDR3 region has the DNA TGTGCCAGCAGCGGATGGACAGGGAACACTGAAGCTTTCTTT. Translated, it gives CASSGWTGNTEAFF.

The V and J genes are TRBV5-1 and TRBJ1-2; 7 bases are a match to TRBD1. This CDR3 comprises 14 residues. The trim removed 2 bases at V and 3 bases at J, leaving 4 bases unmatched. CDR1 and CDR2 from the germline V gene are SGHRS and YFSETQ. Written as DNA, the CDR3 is TGCGCCAGCAGCTTAGGAGGGGGCCACTATGGCTACACCTTC. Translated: CASSLGGGHYGYTF.

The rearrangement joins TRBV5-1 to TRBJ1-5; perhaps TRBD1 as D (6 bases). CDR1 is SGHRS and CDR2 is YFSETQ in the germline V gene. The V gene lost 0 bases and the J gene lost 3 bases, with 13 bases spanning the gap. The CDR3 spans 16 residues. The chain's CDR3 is CASSLDPTGNNQPQHF. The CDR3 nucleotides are TGCGCCAGCAGCTTGGACCCGACAGGCAACAATCAGCCCCAGCATTTT.

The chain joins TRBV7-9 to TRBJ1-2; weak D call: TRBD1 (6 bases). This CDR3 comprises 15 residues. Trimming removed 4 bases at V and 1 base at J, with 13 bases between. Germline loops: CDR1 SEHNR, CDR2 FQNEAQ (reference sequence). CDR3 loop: CASSSLYRDNYGYTF. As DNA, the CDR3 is TGTGCCAGCAGCTCTTTATACAGGGATAACTATGGCTACACCTTC.

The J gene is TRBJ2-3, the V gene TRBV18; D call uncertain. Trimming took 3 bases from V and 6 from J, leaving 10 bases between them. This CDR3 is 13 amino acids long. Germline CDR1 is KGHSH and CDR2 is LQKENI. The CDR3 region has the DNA TGTGCCAGCTCACCTCGACTGGCCGATACGCAGTATTTT. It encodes CASSPRLADTQYF.

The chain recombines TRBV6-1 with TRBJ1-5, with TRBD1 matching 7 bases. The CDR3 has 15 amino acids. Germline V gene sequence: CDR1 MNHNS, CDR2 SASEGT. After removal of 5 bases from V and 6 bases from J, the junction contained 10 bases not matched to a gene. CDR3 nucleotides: TGTGCCAGCAGTTTAGACGACAGGGCCCCTCAGCCCCAGCATTTT. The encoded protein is CASSLDDRAPQPQHF.